This entry features one T cell receptor beta chain sequence. What it binds is not known. The CDR3 spans 11 residues. Trimming pared 5 bases from V and 7 bases from J, leaving 5 bases between. Germline values: CDR1 SGHTA, CDR2 FQGTGA. These data come from a study of shared clonotypes between healthy human individuals. Study observations and caveats: Larger estimated richness was generally seen in naive subsets than in memory subsets. Limited genetic and exposure-history diversity came from having few donors.

Sequencing was performed with immunoSEQ multiplex PCR; in TCRdb, only in-frame clones are kept and a portion is missing. The sample lists some 700,000 clones; around 91% were seen once. The rearrangement links TRBV7-3 to TRBJ2-2; no clear D gene. Source material: memory CD8+ T cells from PBMCs. Subset described: CD45RO+ cells pooled with CCR7-negative TemRA cells. This receptor was identified in a young man in good health. Some clones in this sample may be carry-over from other donors' samples. DNA of the CDR3: TGTGCCAGCAGCGCTGGCGGGGAGCTGTTTTTT. Residues: CASSAGGELFF.